Included here is one TCR beta chain sequence, with context. As yet, its antigen is unknown. The data belong to a study of shared clonotypes between healthy human individuals. The overall study: A couple of women and a few men aged 18 to 49 made up the donors.

The CDR3 contains 14 residues. J gave up 7 bases and V 3 bases, and 11 bases lay outside the gene matches. Germline V gene lookup returns CDR1 GTSNPN and CDR2 SVGIG (reference sequence). Sequenced by immunoSEQ multiplex PCR; TCRdb stores in-frame clones only, minus some. Of about 500,000 clones in the sample, 70% to 80% were seen once. General study findings and limits: Sequencing depth was a factor that was expected to affect clonotype sharing among donors.

Sequencing was done on a sample of PBMCs. The sequence was collected from a woman aged 40 to 50 in good health. Some clones in this sample may be carry-over from other donors' samples. The rearrangement links TRBV30 to TRBJ2-7; 8 bases are shared with TRBD1. CDR3 coding DNA: TGTGCCTGGAGCCAGGGGGCTCTTGGGGGGGAGCAGTACTTC. Amino acid sequence: CAWSQGALGGEQYF.